The 18 T cell receptor beta chains below all came from one sample that was sequenced in a study of CD8 T cells in Susac syndrome. Random hexamers were used to reverse transcribe the RNA input (roughly 0.5 to 1 ug). TCRdb fed the immunoSEQ multiplex PCR reads into MiXCR, producing one record per CDR3 protein. The data show under 200,000 distinct CDR3 sequences, about 94% seen once. Specimen: CD4+ T cells from PBMCs. These receptors were taken from a human donor in good health.

The rearrangement joins TRBV20-1 to TRBJ2-3; 7 nucleotides align to TRBD2. There are 14 residues in the CDR3. Germline CDR1 is DFQATT and CDR2 is SNEGSKA (reference sequence). V was pared by 3 bases and J by 5 bases, with 8 bases of the junction left unmatched. The CDR3 DNA reads as TGCAGTGCTAGGGCGCGGGGGAATATAGATACGCAGTATTTT. This sequence encodes CSARARGNIDTQYF.

The chain couples TRBV12-3 or TRBV12-4 to TRBJ2-1; no firm D call. The V and J ends lost 6 bases and 9 bases respectively, with 21 bases between them. CDR3 length equals 15 residues. The DNA for the CDR3 is TGTGCCAGCAGCCCCTCGGCAGGAATCACTCTTGAGCAGTTCTTC. As protein: CASSPSAGITLEQFF.

This clonotype came up once. The chain employs TRBV25-1 and TRBJ2-5; possibly TRBD1 or TRBD2 for D (5 bases each). CDR3 length equals 15 residues. V shed 3 bases and J shed 5 bases, with 16 bases lying between them. Germline CDR1 and CDR2: MGHDK and SYGVNS. The CDR3 region has the DNA TGTGCCAGCAGTGACCTGACCGGGGCCGGCGAGACCCAGTACTTC. This gives the protein CASSDLTGAGETQYF.

The genes are TRBV7-2 and TRBJ1-2, with D unresolved. V lost 1 base and J 4 bases, leaving 10 bases between the germline ends. The CDR3 loop spans 14 amino acids. Germline V lookup: CDR1 SGHTA, CDR2 FQGNSA. CDR3 bases: TGTGCCAGCAGCTTAGAAGTCACTGCCTATGGCTACACCTTC. Translation: CASSLEVTAYGYTF.

This chain joins TRBV2 and TRBJ2-4; weak D call: TRBD2 (6 bases). Germline V gene lookup returns CDR1 SNHLY and CDR2 FYNNEI. The CDR3 is 15 residues long. V was pared by 3 bases and J by 3 bases, with 12 bases between. CDR3 sequence reads: CASSDGGVVKNIQYF. The CDR3 coding sequence is TGTGCCAGCAGTGACGGAGGGGTCGTCAAAAACATTCAGTACTTC. Filled out from reference TRBV2 and TRBJ2-4, the complete variable domain reads EPEVTQTPSHQVTQMGQEVILRCVPISNHLYFYWYRQILGQKVEFLVSFYNNEISEKSEIFDDQFSVERPDGSNFTLKIRSTKLEDSAMYFCASSDGGVVKNIQYFGAGTRLSVL.

V usage is TRBV6-6 and J usage is TRBJ1-2; D might be TRBD1 (5 bases). Trimming took off 2 bases at V and 3 bases at J, with 16 bases between the two ends. There are 16 residues in the CDR3. CDR1 is MNHNY, CDR2 SVGAGI, per germline (reference sequence). CDR3 sequence: CASSYPIGTLDYGYTF. The CDR3 coding sequence is TGTGCCAGCAGTTACCCAATAGGGACGCTGGACTATGGCTACACCTTC.

This clonotype came up once. The chain couples TRBV29-1 to TRBJ1-1; possible D gene TRBD1, 6 bases. This CDR3 is 13 amino acids long. The V gene lost 4 bases and the J gene lost 0 bases, with 9 bases spanning the gap. The germline gives CDR1 SQVTM, CDR2 ANQGSEA. In DNA form, the CDR3 reads TGCAGCGTTGTGGGGGGCCTGAACACTGAAGCTTTCTTT. Protein sequence: CSVVGGLNTEAFF.

This chain uses TRBV20-1 with TRBJ2-5, with 7 bases lining up with TRBD1. The germline V gene has CDR1 DFQATT and CDR2 SNEGSKA (reference sequence). V shed 2 bases, J shed 2 bases, and the junction held 8 bases outside the gene matches. The CDR3 is made up of 15 amino acids. CDR3 residues: CSARKGGSGQETQYF. The DNA of the CDR3 is TGCAGTGCTAGAAAAGGGGGCTCGGGACAAGAGACCCAGTACTTC.

This rearrangement joins TRBV27 to TRBJ2-1; D is unclear. Trimming cost V 5 bases and J 1 base, with 15 bases left between them. The CDR3 consists of 16 residues. Per germline, CDR1 MNHEY and CDR2 SMNVEV (reference sequence). The CDR3 here is CASSPLDIISYNEQFF. The CDR3, as DNA: TGTGCCAGCAGTCCCCTAGACATCATATCCTACAATGAGCAGTTCTTC.

This clonotype was seen a single time. The V call is TRBV25-1, the J call TRBJ1-1; 8 bases are a match to TRBD1. The germline V gene encodes CDR1 MGHDK and CDR2 SYGVNS. CDR3 length: 15 amino acids. After removal of 1 base from V and 5 bases from J, the junction contained 6 bases not matched to a gene. CDR3 amino acids: CASSESRTGWTEAFF. In DNA form, the CDR3 reads TGTGCCAGCAGTGAATCCCGGACAGGGTGGACTGAAGCTTTCTTT.

The chain links TRBV29-1 to TRBJ2-7; 9 positions match TRBD1. Unmatched junction bases numbered 11, after V lost 0 bases and J lost 5 bases. Germline-derived CDR1 and CDR2 are SQVTM and ANQGSEA. There are 16 residues in the CDR3. The CDR3 DNA sequence: TGCAGCGTTGAAGAACTCCCAGGGACAGGGATCAACGAGCAGTACTTC. Translated, it gives CSVEELPGTGINEQYF.

This rearrangement joins TRBV5-6 to TRBJ2-1; TRBD2 matches at 9 bases. CDR1 is SGHDT and CDR2 is YYEEEE in the germline V gene. The CDR3 extends over 11 amino acids. Trimming removed 2 bases from V and 14 bases from J; junction bases left unmatched: 2. The CDR3 loop reads CASSFGTSKFF. As DNA, the CDR3 is TGTGCCAGCAGCTTCGGGACTAGCAAGTTCTTC.

V usage is TRBV12-3 or TRBV12-4 and J usage is TRBJ1-6, with D unresolved. The length of the CDR3 is 14 residues. Trimming left V 7 bases short and J 0 bases short, with 7 bases between. CDR3 region: CASTGGSYNSPLHF. The CDR3 coding sequence is TGTGCCAGCACCGGAGGCTCCTATAATTCACCCCTCCACTTT.

Only one count was recorded for this clonotype. CDR3 nucleotides: TGCAGCGTTGAAGGTTGGACTAGCGGGGGCTACAATGAGCAGTTCTTC. Amino acids: CSVEGWTSGGYNEQFF. The J gene is TRBJ2-1, the V gene TRBV29-1; 13 bases match TRBD2. J gave up 3 bases and V 1 base, and 3 bases lay outside the gene matches. The V gene's germline CDR1 is SQVTM and CDR2 ANQGSEA. The CDR3 extends over 16 amino acids.

This rearrangement joins TRBV4-2 to TRBJ1-2, with D possibly TRBD1 on 6 matching bases. CDR1 and CDR2 (germline): LGHNA, YNFKEQ. The V gene lost 2 bases and the J gene lost 8 bases, with 9 bases spanning the gap. CDR3 length equals 12 residues. The chain's CDR3 is CASSQRDIGYTF. DNA for the CDR3: TGTGCCAGCAGCCAACGGGACATAGGCTACACCTTC.

This chain links TRBV10-3 with TRBJ2-7, with D uncertain. Looked up from germline, CDR1 is ENHRY and CDR2 is SYGVKD. The V end lost 3 bases, the J end lost 4 bases, and 4 bases lay between the germline ends. The CDR3 runs 11 residues. The CDR3 coding sequence is TGTGCCATCAGTGATGGTTACGAGCAGTACTTC. It encodes CAISDGYEQYF.

The CDR3: CASSLRRGTGYQETQYF. The CDR3 DNA follows: TGTGCCAGCAGTTTACGGCGCGGGACGGGGTACCAAGAGACCCAGTACTTC. This sequence joins TRBV28 and TRBJ2-5; perhaps TRBD2 as D (6 bases). The CDR3 is made up of 17 amino acids. V lost 2 bases, J lost 0 bases, and 16 bases lay in between. CDR1 is MDHEN and CDR2 is SYDVKM in the germline V gene.

This clonotype occurred once. The gene calls are TRBV10-3 and TRBJ1-5, with a tentative D call TRBD1 (6 bases). The CDR3 covers 12 residues. Germline CDR1 ENHRY, CDR2 SYGVKD. With 4 bases removed from V and 9 bases from J, the gap between germline ends came to 10 bases. The CDR3 region has the DNA TGTGCCATCAGTGGGGAAGGGGGGCCCCAGCATTTT. Its protein is CAISGEGGPQHF.